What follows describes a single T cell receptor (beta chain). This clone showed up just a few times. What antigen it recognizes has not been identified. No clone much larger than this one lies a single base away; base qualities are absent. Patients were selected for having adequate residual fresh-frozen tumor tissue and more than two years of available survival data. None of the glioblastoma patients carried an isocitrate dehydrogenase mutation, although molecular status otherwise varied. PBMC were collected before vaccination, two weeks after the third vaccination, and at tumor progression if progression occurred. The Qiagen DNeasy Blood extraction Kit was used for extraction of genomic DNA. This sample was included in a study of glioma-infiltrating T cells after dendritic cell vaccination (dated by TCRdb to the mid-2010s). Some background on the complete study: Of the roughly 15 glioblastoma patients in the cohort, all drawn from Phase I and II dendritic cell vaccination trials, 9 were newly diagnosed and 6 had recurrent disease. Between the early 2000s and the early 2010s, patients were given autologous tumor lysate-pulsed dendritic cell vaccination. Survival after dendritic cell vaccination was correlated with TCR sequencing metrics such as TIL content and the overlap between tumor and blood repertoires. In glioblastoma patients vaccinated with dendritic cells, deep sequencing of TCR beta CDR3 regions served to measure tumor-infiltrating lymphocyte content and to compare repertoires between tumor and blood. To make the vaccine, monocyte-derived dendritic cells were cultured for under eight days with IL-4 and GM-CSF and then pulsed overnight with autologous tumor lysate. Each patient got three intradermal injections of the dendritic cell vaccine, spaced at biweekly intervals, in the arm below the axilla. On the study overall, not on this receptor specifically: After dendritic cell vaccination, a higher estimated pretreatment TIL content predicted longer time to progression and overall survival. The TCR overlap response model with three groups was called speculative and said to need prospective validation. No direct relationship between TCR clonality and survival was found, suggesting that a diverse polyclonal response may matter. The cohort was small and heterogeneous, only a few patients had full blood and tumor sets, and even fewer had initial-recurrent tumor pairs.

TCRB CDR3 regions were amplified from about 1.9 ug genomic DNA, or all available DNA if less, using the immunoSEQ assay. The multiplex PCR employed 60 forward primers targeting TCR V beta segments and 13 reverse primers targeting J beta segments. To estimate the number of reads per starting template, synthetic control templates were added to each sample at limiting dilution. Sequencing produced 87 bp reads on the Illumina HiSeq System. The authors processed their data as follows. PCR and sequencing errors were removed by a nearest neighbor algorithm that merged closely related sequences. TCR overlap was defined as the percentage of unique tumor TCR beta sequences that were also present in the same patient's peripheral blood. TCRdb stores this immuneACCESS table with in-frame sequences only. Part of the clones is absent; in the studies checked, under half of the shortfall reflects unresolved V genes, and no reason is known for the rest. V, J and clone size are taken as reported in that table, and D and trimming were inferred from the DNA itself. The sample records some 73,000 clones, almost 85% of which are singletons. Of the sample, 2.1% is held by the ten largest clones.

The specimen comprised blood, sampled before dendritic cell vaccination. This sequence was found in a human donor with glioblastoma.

The DNA sequence reads TGTGCCAGCAGCCCGCCATTCCGGGTTGGCACTGAAGCTTTCTTT. Its coded protein is CASSPPFRVGTEAFF. The chain employs TRBV7-9 and TRBJ1-1, with no confidently assigned D gene. V is clipped by 5 bases and J by 4 bases, and the sequence between their germline boundaries is 17 bases long. Inclusive of the bounding cysteine and phenylalanine, the CDR3 is 15 residues long. The entry retains the CDR3 DNA only, 45 bases that are in frame from base 1. For CDR1 and CDR2, the germline V gene (reference sequence) lists SEHNR and FQNEAQ.